This T cell receptor beta chain was recorded in a study of graft-versus-host responses after intestinal transplantation. The overall study: Induction with anti-thymocyte globulin, then tacrolimus and steroids for three to four years, was given to all recipients. Study-wide points: Recipient marrow contained GvH clones, some of which appeared first in ileum or blood. Early HvG declines after transplant were associated with peak circulating GvH clone levels.

The table came from immunoSEQ multiplex PCR; TCRdb's copy has only in-frame clones and leaves some out. The data contain 80,000 to 100,000 clones, around 90% of them singletons. A remark on this clone: Its antigen is unidentified. A junction boundary mismatches the germline segment, possibly from a read error.

The CDR3 runs to 18 residues. The germline CDR1 and CDR2 sequences are SGHDN and FVKESK. This sample comprised unstimulated CD4+ T cells sorted from spleen or lymph node cells, obtained before intestinal transplant. The clonotype comes from a human donor who received an intestinal transplant. V is TRBV14 and J is TRBJ2-1; TRBD2 matches 9 bases. CDR3 amino acids: CASSQDMIQRGAYNEQFF. CDR3 in DNA: TGTGCCAGCAGCCAAGATATGATACAGCGGGGGGCCTATAATGAGCAGTTCTTC.